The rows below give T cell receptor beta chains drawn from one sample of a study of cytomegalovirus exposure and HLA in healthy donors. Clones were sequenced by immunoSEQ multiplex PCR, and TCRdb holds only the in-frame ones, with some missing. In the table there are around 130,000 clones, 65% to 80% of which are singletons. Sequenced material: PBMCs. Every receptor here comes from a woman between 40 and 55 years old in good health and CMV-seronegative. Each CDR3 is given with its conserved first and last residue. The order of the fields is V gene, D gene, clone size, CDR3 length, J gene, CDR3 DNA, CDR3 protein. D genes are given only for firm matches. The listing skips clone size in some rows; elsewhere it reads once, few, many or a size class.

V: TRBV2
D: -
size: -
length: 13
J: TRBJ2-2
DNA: TGTGCCAGCGCGCTTCAGGGCGCCGGGGAGCTGTTTTTT
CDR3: CASALQGAGELFF

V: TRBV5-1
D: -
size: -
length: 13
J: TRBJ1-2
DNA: TGCGCCAGCAGCTGCCCGACATGTTATGGCTACACCTTC
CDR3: CASSCPTCYGYTF

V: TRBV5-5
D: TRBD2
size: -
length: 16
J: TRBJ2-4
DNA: TGTGCCAGCAGCTTGGTGGGGGGGTCGGCCAAAAACATTCAGTACTTC
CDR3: CASSLVGGSAKNIQYF

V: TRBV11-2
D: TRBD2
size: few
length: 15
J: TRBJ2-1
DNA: TGTGCCAGCAGCCAAAGCGGGAGCTCCTACAATGAGCAGTTCTTC
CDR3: CASSQSGSSYNEQFF

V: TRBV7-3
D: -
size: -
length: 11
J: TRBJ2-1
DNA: TGTGCCAGCAGCCAAAACAATGAGCAGTTCTTC
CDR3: CASSQNNEQFF

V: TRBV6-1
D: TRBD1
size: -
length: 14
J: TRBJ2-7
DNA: TGTGCCAGCAGTTTTGGGACAGGTACCTACGAGCAGTACTTC
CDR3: CASSFGTGTYEQYF

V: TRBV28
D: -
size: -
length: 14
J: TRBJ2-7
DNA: TGTGCCAGCAGTTTACAGGCCCTCAACTACGAGCAGTACTTC
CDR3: CASSLQALNYEQYF

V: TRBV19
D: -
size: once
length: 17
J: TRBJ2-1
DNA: TGTGCCAGTACTCGAAGGCGGGGTGGCGGCTCCTACAATGAGCAGTTCTTC
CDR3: CASTRRRGGGSYNEQFF

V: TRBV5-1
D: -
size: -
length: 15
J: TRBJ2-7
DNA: TGCGCCAGCAGCCCCCAGGACTGGAACTCCTACGAGCAGTACTTC
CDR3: CASSPQDWNSYEQYF

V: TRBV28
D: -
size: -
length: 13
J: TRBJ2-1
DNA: TGTGCCAGCAGTTTGGCTAGCGCCAATGAGCAGTTCTTC
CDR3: CASSLASANEQFF

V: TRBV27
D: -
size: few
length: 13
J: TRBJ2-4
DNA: TGTGCCAGCGGGGGCACGGCCAAAAACATTCAGTACTTC
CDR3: CASGGTAKNIQYF

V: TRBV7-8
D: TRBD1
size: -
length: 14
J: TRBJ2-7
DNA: TGTGCCAGCAGCCGCAAACAGGGGGCCAACGAGCAGTACTTC
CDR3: CASSRKQGANEQYF

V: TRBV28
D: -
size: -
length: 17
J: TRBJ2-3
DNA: TGTGCCAGCAGTTTCCCGGCCGGGGGATCCAGCACAGATACGCAGTATTTT
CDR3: CASSFPAGGSSTDTQYF

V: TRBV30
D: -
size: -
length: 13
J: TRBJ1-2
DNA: TGTGCCTGGTCCCATGGTAGTGGCGGCGGCTACACCTTC
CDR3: CAWSHGSGGGYTF

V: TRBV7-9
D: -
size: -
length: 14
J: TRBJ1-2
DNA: TGTGCCAGCAGCTTAGTATGGAGCGGCTATGGCTACACCTTC
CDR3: CASSLVWSGYGYTF

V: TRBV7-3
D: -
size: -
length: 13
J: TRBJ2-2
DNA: TGTGCCAGCAGCTCGACTAACACCGGGGAGCTGTTTTTT
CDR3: CASSSTNTGELFF

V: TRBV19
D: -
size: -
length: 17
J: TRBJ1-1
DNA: TGTGCCAGTAGTGGTAGAGGAGGCGCAAGGGTGAACACTGAAGCTTTCTTT
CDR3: CASSGRGGARVNTEAFF

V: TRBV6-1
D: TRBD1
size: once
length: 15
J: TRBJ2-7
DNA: TGTGCCAGCAGTGCCGGGACAGGGAGCTCCTACGAGCAGTACTTC
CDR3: CASSAGTGSSYEQYF

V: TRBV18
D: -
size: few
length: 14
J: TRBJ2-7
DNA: TGTGCCAGCTTGCCCCCCGAAACAACCTACGAGCAGTACTTC
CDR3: CASLPPETTYEQYF

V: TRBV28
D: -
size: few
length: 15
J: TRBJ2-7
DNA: TGTGCCAGCAGCCCACTAGATCTACCTTCCTACGAGCAGTACTTC
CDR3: CASSPLDLPSYEQYF

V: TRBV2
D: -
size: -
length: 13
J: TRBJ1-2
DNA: TGTGCCAGCACCGCGGGGGGGACAAATGGCTACACCTTC
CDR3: CASTAGGTNGYTF

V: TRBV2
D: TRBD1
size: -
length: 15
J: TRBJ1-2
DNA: TGTGCCAGCAGTGAAGGGACAGGCCATTCGGGAAGCTACACCTTC
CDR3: CASSEGTGHSGSYTF

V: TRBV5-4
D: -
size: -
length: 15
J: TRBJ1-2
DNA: TGTGCCAGCAGCCCCTCGGGGCGGGGAAACTATGGCTACACCTTC
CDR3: CASSPSGRGNYGYTF

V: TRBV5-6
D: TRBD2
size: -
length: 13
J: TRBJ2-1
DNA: TGTGCCAGCAGCTTCGGGGGGGGGAATGAGCAGTTCTTC
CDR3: CASSFGGGNEQFF

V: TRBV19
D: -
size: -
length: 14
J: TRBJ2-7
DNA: TGTGCCAGTAGTATAGGTGACAGTACCTACGAGCAGTACTTC
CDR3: CASSIGDSTYEQYF

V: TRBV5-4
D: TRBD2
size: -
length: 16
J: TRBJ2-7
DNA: TGTGCCAGCAACCCCGGGGGGTCTACAGGAATTCGAGAGCAGTACTTC
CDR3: CASNPGGSTGIREQYF

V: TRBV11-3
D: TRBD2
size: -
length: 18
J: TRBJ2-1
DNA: TGTGCCAGCAGTTCGTCGGGACTAGCGGGAGCCCCCGCCAATGAGCAGTTCTTC
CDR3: CASSSSGLAGAPANEQFF

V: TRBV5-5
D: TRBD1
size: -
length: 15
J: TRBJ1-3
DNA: TGTGCCAGCAGCTTGGGGGACAGCTCTGGAAACACCATATATTTT
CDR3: CASSLGDSSGNTIYF

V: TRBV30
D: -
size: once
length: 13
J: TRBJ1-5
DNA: TGTGCCTGGAGTCCGGGGGAGGATCAGCCCCAGCATTTT
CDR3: CAWSPGEDQPQHF